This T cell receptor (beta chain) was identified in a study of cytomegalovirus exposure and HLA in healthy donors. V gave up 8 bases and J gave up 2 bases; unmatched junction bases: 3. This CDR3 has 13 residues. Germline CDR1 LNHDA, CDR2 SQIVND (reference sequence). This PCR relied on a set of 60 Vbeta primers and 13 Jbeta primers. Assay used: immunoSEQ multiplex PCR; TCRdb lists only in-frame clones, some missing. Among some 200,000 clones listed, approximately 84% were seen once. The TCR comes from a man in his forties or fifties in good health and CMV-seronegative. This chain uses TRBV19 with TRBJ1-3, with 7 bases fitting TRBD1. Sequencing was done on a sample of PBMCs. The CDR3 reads CASPGTAGNTIYF. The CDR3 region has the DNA TGTGCCAGTCCGGGGACAGCTGGAAACACCATATATTTT.